These T cell receptor beta chains were read from a single sample in a study of T cell changes during pregnancy in multiple sclerosis. Generated by immunoSEQ multiplex PCR, the TCRdb table keeps only in-frame clones and is missing some. Found here are about 70,000 clones, around 94% of them singletons; the top ten hold less than 2.5%. The specimen comprised peripheral blood, sampled before pregnancy. The receptors stem from a female donor with multiple sclerosis, enrolled in a pregnancy study. The CDR3 runs from the conserved cysteine through the conserved F or W. D genes are given only for firm matches.

d_call	v_call	j_call	cdr3_aa	cdr3_nt
-	TRBV10-3	TRBJ2-7	CAISDGQGYEQYF	TGTGCCATCAGTGATGGCCAGGGGTACGAGCAGTACTTC
-	TRBV4-1	TRBJ1-2	CASSQEVRDYGYTF	TGCGCCAGCAGCCAAGAAGTCAGGGACTATGGCTACACCTTC
TRBD1	TRBV6-1	TRBJ2-6	CASRQGSTGANVLTF	TGTGCCAGCAGACAGGGGTCTACCGGGGCCAACGTCCTGACTTTC
TRBD1	TRBV28	TRBJ1-1	CASSFVTGENTEAFF	TGTGCCAGCAGTTTCGTAACAGGGGAAAACACTGAAGCTTTCTTT
TRBD1	TRBV4-3	TRBJ1-1	CASSQGTGAISTEAFF	TGCGCCAGCAGCCAAGGTACAGGGGCAATTAGTACTGAAGCTTTCTTT
TRBD1	TRBV4-3	TRBJ1-2	CASSPGQGGYYGYTF	TGCGCCAGCAGCCCCGGACAGGGCGGGTACTATGGCTACACCTTC
TRBD1	TRBV25-1	TRBJ2-5	CASSGGGRQGEETQYF	TGTGCCAGCAGTGGGGGGGGGCGACAGGGGGAGGAGACCCAGTACTTC
-	TRBV5-1	TRBJ2-7	CASSWGLYEYEQYF	TGCGCCAGCAGCTGGGGACTTTACGAATACGAGCAGTACTTC
-	TRBV2	TRBJ1-1	CASTISPGVKDEAFF	TGTGCCAGCACCATCTCCCCAGGGGTTAAAGATGAAGCTTTCTTT
-	TRBV5-6	TRBJ1-1	CASSLVTGEAFF	TGTGCCAGCAGCTTGGTAACCGGTGAAGCTTTCTTT
-	TRBV30	TRBJ1-2	CAWIPGEGGAYGYTF	TGTGCCTGGATTCCGGGAGAAGGCGGGGCCTACGGCTACACCTTC
TRBD1	TRBV2	TRBJ1-1	CASRRDRGPAEAFF	TGTGCCAGCAGGAGGGACAGGGGGCCGGCTGAAGCTTTCTTT
-	TRBV29-1	TRBJ2-5	CSTRAGETQYF	TGCAGCACGAGGGCGGGGGAGACCCAGTACTTC
-	TRBV4-2	TRBJ2-3	CASSHEQGTDTQYF	TGTGCCAGCAGCCACGAACAGGGCACAGATACGCAGTATTTT
TRBD2	TRBV5-1	TRBJ2-5	CASSSRISGFQETQYF	TGCGCCAGCAGCTCGCGAATTAGCGGGTTCCAAGAGACCCAGTACTTC
-	TRBV2	TRBJ2-7	CASSDQGYEQYF	TGTGCCAGCAGTGATCAGGGCTACGAGCAGTACTTC
-	TRBV6-6	TRBJ1-1	CASSSQGDTEAFF	TGTGCCAGCAGTTCACAGGGAGACACTGAAGCTTTCTTT
TRBD2	TRBV19	TRBJ2-7	CASSYSGSGHYEQYF	TGTGCCAGTAGCTATAGCGGGAGTGGACACTACGAGCAGTACTTC
-	TRBV11-2	TRBJ1-1	CASSLAGDLNTEAFF	TGTGCCAGCAGCCTAGCGGGAGACCTGAACACTGAAGCTTTCTTT
TRBD2	TRBV4-2	TRBJ2-3	CASSSAGVTDTQYF	TGTGCCAGCAGTTCTGCGGGAGTGACAGATACGCAGTATTTT
-	TRBV21-1	TRBJ1-4	CASSKGGRGNSEKLFF	TGTGCCAGCAGCAAAGGAGGACGGGGAAATTCGGAAAAACTGTTTTTT
-	TRBV10-3	TRBJ2-1	CAISDSGSSYNEQFF	TGTGCCATCAGTGACTCCGGGAGCTCCTACAATGAGCAGTTCTTC
-	TRBV28	TRBJ1-1	CASSLGTPALPEAFF	TGTGCCAGCAGTTTAGGGACTCCAGCACTTCCTGAAGCTTTCTTT
-	TRBV11-2	TRBJ1-1	CASSTHRELAEAFF	TGTGCCAGCAGCACACACAGGGAATTGGCTGAAGCTTTCTTT
TRBD1	TRBV11-3	TRBJ2-3	CASSAGTGVGTDTQYF	TGTGCCAGCAGCGCCGGGACAGGGGTCGGCACAGATACGCAGTATTTT
TRBD2	TRBV7-9	TRBJ2-7	CASSRTSGRGVSYEQYF	TGTGCCAGCAGCCGGACTAGCGGGAGAGGGGTCTCCTACGAGCAGTACTTC